What follows is one T cell receptor beta chain and its context. The antigen is not known. Random-hexamer reverse transcription was applied to about 0.5 to 1 ug RNA. Coverage of TCR beta CDR3 amplification by immunoSEQ multiplex PCR extended to 54 Vbeta and 13 Jbeta. From the immunoSEQ multiplex PCR reads, TCRdb called clonotypes with MiXCR, one entry per CDR3 protein. The data hold 56,000 or so distinct CDR3 sequences, with roughly 94% observed a single time. This entry comes from a study of CD8 T cells in Susac syndrome. In germline, CDR1 is SGHVS, CDR2 FQNEAQ. Trimming pared 2 bases from V and 9 bases from J, leaving 14 bases between. CDR3 size: 14 residues. General study findings and limits: Clonal expansion was present among Susac CD8+ cells. This expansion reached its peak in TEMRA cells and in active patients.

The clonotype comes from a human donor with Susac syndrome. Sequencing input: CD8+ T cells from PBMCs. The chain recombines TRBV7-8 with TRBJ1-5; no firm D call. The CDR3 sequence: CASSLRGSEGPQHF. In DNA, the CDR3 is TGTGCCAGCAGCTTAAGAGGCAGTGAGGGGCCCCAGCATTTT.